Below are 14 T cell receptor beta chains sequenced from a single sample in a study of post-analysis software for immune sequencing data. TCR beta cDNA libraries included unique molecular identifiers. TCRdb fed the PCR reads into MiXCR, producing one record per CDR3 protein. Of 380,000 or so distinct CDR3 sequences in the sample, around a third are singletons; the top ten hold around an eighth. Study-wide points: Patients carried a handful of TRBV segments more frequently than controls did, and TRBV5-6, TRBV5-1 and TRBV20-1 were among them.

Their specific antigens are unknown. Sample: blood. These receptors were obtained from a girl aged 5-17 years with multiple sclerosis.

The chain carries TRBV20-1 and TRBJ2-4; 10 bases are a match to TRBD1. The tail of the sequence fits TRBJ2-7 better, so the J call may be wrong. The CDR3 length is 13 residues. CDR1 is DFQATT and CDR2 is SNEGSKA in the germline V gene (reference sequence). CDR3 nucleotide sequence: TGCAGTGCTAGCCGGGACAGGGGTTACGAGCAGTACTTC. Encoded protein: CSASRDRGYEQYF.

V and J are TRBV20-1 and TRBJ2-1; 8 bases line up with TRBD2. This CDR3 region has 15 residues. With V trimmed by 1 base and J by 3 bases, 5 bases remained unmatched. Germline V gene data show CDR1 as DFQATT and CDR2 as SNEGSKA (reference sequence). The CDR3 DNA reads as TGCAGTGCTAGAGGGTTTGGGACTAGCTACAATGAGCAGTTCTTC. Its protein is CSARGFGTSYNEQFF.

In its sample, this clonotype was seen a few times. The chain is built from TRBV12-3 or TRBV12-4 and TRBJ1-2; TRBD1 is a possible D gene (5 bases). The V and J ends lost 8 bases and 4 bases respectively, with 14 bases between them. The CDR3 has 13 amino acids. The CDR3 DNA is TGTGCCAGCTGTGTGGGGCCAGGCTATGGCTACACCTTC. Residues: CASCVGPGYGYTF.

This clonotype has only a few counts. V usage is TRBV28 and J usage is TRBJ1-1; 7 bases agree with TRBD1. CDR1 MDHEN and CDR2 SYDVKM come from the germline V gene. This CDR3 comprises 15 residues. The J segment lost 3 bases and the V segment lost 3 bases, leaving 7 bases of the junction unmatched. The CDR3, as DNA: TGTGCCAGCAGTTTTGGTTTTACAGGGGACACTGAAGCTTTCTTT. Encoded protein: CASSFGFTGDTEAFF.

The chain couples TRBV11-3 to TRBJ2-3; the D is unclear. The CDR3 has 18 residues. CDR1 and CDR2 (germline): SGHNT, YENEEA. Trimming took off 3 bases at V and 2 bases at J, with 21 bases between the two ends. CDR3 residues: CASSFRASLETATDTQYF. The CDR3 region has the DNA TGTGCCAGCAGCTTTCGCGCTAGTCTGGAGACTGCCACAGATACGCAGTATTTT.

The rearrangement uses TRBV29-1 and TRBJ1-4; unclear D gene. Deletions cut 7 bases from V and 3 bases from J, with 12 bases between. Germline V gives CDR1 SQVTM, CDR2 ANQGSEA. The CDR3 sequence is 13 residues long. The CDR3: CSAAQPSNEKLFF. The CDR3 nucleotides read TGCAGCGCCGCACAACCTTCTAATGAAAAACTGTTTTTT.

The chain joins TRBV19 to TRBJ1-1; D remains ambiguous. Germline CDR1 is LNHDA and CDR2 is SQIVND (reference sequence). This CDR3 comprises 14 residues. V gave up 2 bases and J gave up 1 base, with 8 bases separating them. The CDR3 is CASSITNGNTEAFF. CDR3 DNA sequence: TGTGCCAGTAGTATAACGAACGGGAACACTGAAGCTTTCTTT.

The CDR3 nucleotides are TGCAGTGCTACTCCCTGGACCAGGCCCAATAATGAAAAACTGTTTTTT. Translating gives CSATPWTRPNNEKLFF. This rearrangement joins TRBV20-1 to TRBJ1-4; the D is unclear. The CDR3 loop spans 16 amino acids. The germline gives CDR1 DFQATT, CDR2 SNEGSKA (reference sequence). Trimming took 4 bases from V and 4 from J, leaving 19 bases between them.

Of note for this clonotype: Sequence at one end of the junction differs from germline and may be a read error. V is TRBV2 and J is TRBJ2-3; TRBD1 might be the D (5 bases). Germline CDR1 is SNHLY and CDR2 is FYNNEI. The CDR3 has 12 amino acids. CDR3 sequence: CASSTLTGTQYF. In nucleotides, the CDR3 is TGTGCCAGCAGTACTTTAACAGGTACGCAGTATTTT.

The chain employs TRBV5-1 and TRBJ1-2; TRBD1 aligns across 9 bases. CDR3 length: 15 residues. V lost 0 bases, J lost 6 bases, and 6 bases stayed unmatched. The germline gives CDR1 SGHRS, CDR2 YFSETQ. The CDR3 nucleotides are TGCGCCAGCAGCTTGGTAGGACAGGGGTTGGATGGCTACACCTTC. Its translation: CASSLVGQGLDGYTF.

This clonotype was recorded a few times. This chain connects TRBV6-5 to TRBJ2-5, with 7 bases identical to TRBD1. V gave up 4 bases and J gave up 0 bases; unmatched junction bases: 2. Germline loops: CDR1 MNHEY, CDR2 SVGAGI. The CDR3 consists of 14 residues. CDR3 nucleotide sequence: TGTGCCAGCAGTTCCAGGGGGTACCAAGAGACCCAGTACTTC. It is translated as CASSSRGYQETQYF.

The chain combines TRBV3-1 with TRBJ1-4; tentative D call: TRBD1 (5 bases). The germline V gene encodes CDR1 LGHDT and CDR2 YNNKEL (reference sequence). The V end lost 4 bases, the J end lost 8 bases, and 17 bases lay between the germline ends. CDR3 size: 15 residues. The CDR3 nucleotides are TGTGCCAGCAGCCTCGCGGGGCGTCGTGGCGAAAAACTGTTTTTT. Translated, it gives CASSLAGRRGEKLFF.

CDR3 region: CASSQPSGNTEQFF. The CDR3 DNA reads as TGTGCCAGCAGCCAACCCTCAGGGAACACTGAGCAGTTCTTC. The chain is built from TRBV6-2 or TRBV6-3 and TRBJ2-1, with TRBD1 as a possible D gene (5 bases). This CDR3 is 14 amino acids long. V lost 6 bases, J lost 9 bases, and 18 bases lay in between. From germline, CDR1 is MNHEY and CDR2 SVGEGT.

The rearrangement joins TRBV28 to TRBJ2-7; D may match TRBD1 or TRBD2 (7 bases each). The germline gives CDR1 MDHEN, CDR2 SYDVKM. This CDR3 has 17 amino acids. Trimming removed 7 bases at V and 1 base at J, with 23 bases between. DNA of the CDR3: TGTGCCAGCAACGGAGGCGGAGCGGGACAGTCTTCCTACGAGCAGTACTTC. Translating it yields CASNGGGAGQSSYEQYF.